This T cell receptor beta chain was sequenced in a study of CD8 T cell repertoires and HIV-1 epitope variants. The overall study: T cells were stimulated with Twenty-five Gag and Nef peptides separately. Controls included no peptide, Ebola AY9 epitope, and a CMV, EBV, flu pool. Tested: three Gag epitope families, Nef HW9 and YT9. 1M T cells were kept uncultured as a baseline.

The protocol was immunoSEQ multiplex PCR, while the TCRdb copy is restricted to in-frame clones and leaves out a portion. The sample carries roughly 6,000 clones, about three fifths recorded once. As concerns this clone: Its antigen is as yet unknown.

The germline V gene has CDR1 MDHEN and CDR2 SYDVKM. The CDR3 runs to 15 residues. The germline V and J ends were trimmed by 1 base and 7 bases, with 11 bases remaining between them. Sequences were obtained from cultured CD8+ T cells derived from PBMCs. The sequence came from a male donor with HIV. The chain links TRBV28 to TRBJ1-6; D perhaps matches TRBD1 (5 bases). This CDR3 reads CASSLYRPSNSPLHF. CDR3 nucleotide sequence: TGTGCCAGCAGTTTATACAGGCCTTCCAATTCACCCCTCCACTTT. Full variable domain (rest looked up from reference TRBV28 and TRBJ1-6): DVKVTQSSRYLVKRTGEKVFLECVQDMDHENMFWYRQDPGLGLRLIYFSYDVKMKEKGDIPEGYSVSREKKERFSLILESASTNQTSMYLCASSLYRPSNSPLHFGNGTRLTVT.